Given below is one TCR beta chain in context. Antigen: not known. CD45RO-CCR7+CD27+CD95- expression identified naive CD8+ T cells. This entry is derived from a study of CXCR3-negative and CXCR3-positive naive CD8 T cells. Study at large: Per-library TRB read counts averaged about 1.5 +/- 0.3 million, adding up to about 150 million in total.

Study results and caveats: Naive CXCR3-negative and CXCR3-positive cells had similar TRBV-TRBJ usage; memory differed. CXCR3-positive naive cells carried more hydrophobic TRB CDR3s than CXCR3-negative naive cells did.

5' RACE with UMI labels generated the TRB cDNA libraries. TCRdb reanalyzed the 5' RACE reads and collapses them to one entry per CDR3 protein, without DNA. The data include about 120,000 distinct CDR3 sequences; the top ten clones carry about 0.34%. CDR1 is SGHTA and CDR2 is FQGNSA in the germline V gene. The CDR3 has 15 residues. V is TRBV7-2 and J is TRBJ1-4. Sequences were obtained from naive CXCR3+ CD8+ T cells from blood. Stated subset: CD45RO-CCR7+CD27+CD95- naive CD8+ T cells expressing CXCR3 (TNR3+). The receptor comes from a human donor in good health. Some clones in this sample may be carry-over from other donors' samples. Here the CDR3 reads CASSSFLGEGEKLFF.